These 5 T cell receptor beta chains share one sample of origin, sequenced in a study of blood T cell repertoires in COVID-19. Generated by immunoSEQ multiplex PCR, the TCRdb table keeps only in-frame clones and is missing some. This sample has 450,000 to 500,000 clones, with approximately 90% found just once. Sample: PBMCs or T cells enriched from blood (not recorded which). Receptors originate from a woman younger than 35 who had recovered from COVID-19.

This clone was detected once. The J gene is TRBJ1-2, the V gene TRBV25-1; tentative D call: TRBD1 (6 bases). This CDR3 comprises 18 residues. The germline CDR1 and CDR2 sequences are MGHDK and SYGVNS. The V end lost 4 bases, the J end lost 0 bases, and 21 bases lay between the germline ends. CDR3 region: CASSGGGHLNIANYGYTF. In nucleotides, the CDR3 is TGTGCCAGCAGTGGGGGGGGACATCTCAACATAGCTAACTATGGCTACACCTTC.

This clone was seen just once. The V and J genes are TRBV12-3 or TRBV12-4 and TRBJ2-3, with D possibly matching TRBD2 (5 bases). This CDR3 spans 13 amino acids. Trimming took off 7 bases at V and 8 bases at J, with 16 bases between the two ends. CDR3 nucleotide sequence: TGTGCCAGCACCCCTCTAGGGAGCGGTACGCAGTATTTT. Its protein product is CASTPLGSGTQYF.

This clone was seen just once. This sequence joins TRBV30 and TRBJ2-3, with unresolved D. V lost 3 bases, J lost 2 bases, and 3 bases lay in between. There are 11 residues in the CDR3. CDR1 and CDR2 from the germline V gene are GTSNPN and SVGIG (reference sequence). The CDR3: CAWRYTDTQYF. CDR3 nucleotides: TGTGCCTGGAGGTACACAGATACGCAGTATTTT.

The CDR3: CASSIEGDSEQYF. The CDR3 region has the DNA TGTGCCAGTAGTATTGAGGGGGACAGCGAGCAGTACTTC. V is TRBV19 and J is TRBJ2-7; TRBD1 matches at 7 bases. With V trimmed by 3 bases and J by 6 bases, 5 bases remained unmatched. This CDR3 spans 13 amino acids. CDR1 is LNHDA, CDR2 SQIVND, per germline (reference sequence).

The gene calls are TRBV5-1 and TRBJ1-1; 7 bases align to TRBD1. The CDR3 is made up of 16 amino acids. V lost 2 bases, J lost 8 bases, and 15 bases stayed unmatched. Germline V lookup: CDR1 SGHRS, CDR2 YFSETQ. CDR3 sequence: CASSLGEGRGSPEAFF. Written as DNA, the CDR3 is TGCGCCAGCAGCTTAGGTGAAGGCAGGGGGTCCCCGGAAGCTTTCTTT.